What follows are 10 T cell receptor beta chains derived from one specimen sequenced in a study of CD8+ T cells in alopecia areata. Treatment in this sample: oral pan-JAK inhibitor, 5-10 mg twice daily. RNA extraction and reverse transcription yielded cDNA as sequencing template. The protocol was immunoSEQ multiplex PCR, while the TCRdb copy is restricted to in-frame clones and leaves out a portion. The sample has over 80,000 clones; roughly 46% are singletons. The sequenced sample was CD8+ T cells sorted from blood, obtained at week 24, from a patient treated with tofacitinib. These receptors all stem from a human donor with alopecia areata.

The CDR3 DNA sequence: TGTGCCAGCTCACCACCGCACAGGGGCAATGAGCAGTTCTTC. Translated: CASSPPHRGNEQFF. The chain couples TRBV18 to TRBJ2-1; 7 bases align to TRBD1. Germline V gives CDR1 KGHSH, CDR2 LQKENI. This CDR3 has 14 residues. V dropped 0 bases and J dropped 6; count of bases not matched to a gene: 2.

The chain couples TRBV14 to TRBJ1-2; 7 positions agree with TRBD1. The CDR3 is made up of 16 amino acids. Germline V gives CDR1 SGHDN, CDR2 FVKESK. Trimming cost V 2 bases and J 0 bases; bases outside gene matches: 6. This CDR3 reads CASSQTRGRTNYGYTF. The CDR3 nucleotides read TGTGCCAGCAGCCAAACGAGGGGGCGGACTAACTATGGCTACACCTTC.

This clone has more than one count but fewer than ten. This rearrangement joins TRBV29-1 to TRBJ1-1, with TRBD1 identical over 7 bases. Per the germline V gene, CDR1 is SQVTM and CDR2 is ANQGSEA. This CDR3 has 14 residues. J was trimmed by 2 bases and V by 4 bases; bases with no gene match: 7. The DNA of the CDR3 is TGCAGCGTTGGGGAGGGACAGAGAAACACTGAAGCTTTCTTT. Residues: CSVGEGQRNTEAFF.

This clone has more than one count but fewer than ten. This chain joins TRBV4-3 and TRBJ1-4; possibly TRBD1 for D (5 bases). The CDR3 totals 16 residues. Looked up from germline, CDR1 is LGHNA and CDR2 is YSLEER. With 1 base removed from V and 4 bases from J, the gap between germline ends came to 13 bases. This CDR3 is CASSQGSGRVNEKLFF. The CDR3 bases are TGCGCCAGCAGCCAAGGGTCGGGACGGGTTAATGAAAAACTGTTTTTT.

The rearrangement links TRBV4-1 to TRBJ2-1, with a tentative D call TRBD2 (7 bases). The CDR3 is 14 amino acids. Trimming took off 3 bases at V and 8 bases at J, with 14 bases between the two ends. Germline V lookup: CDR1 MGHRA, CDR2 YSYEKL. The DNA of the CDR3 is TGCGCCAGCAGCCAGATGGGAGGGGGGGATGAGCAGTTCTTC. The encoded protein is CASSQMGGGDEQFF.

This clone appeared a single time. The J gene is TRBJ2-5, the V gene TRBV18; D remains ambiguous. Germline V gives CDR1 KGHSH, CDR2 LQKENI. The CDR3 runs to 15 residues. V lost 3 bases, J lost 4 bases, and 15 bases lay in between. The CDR3 sequence: CASSPGKVLRETQYF. CDR3 DNA sequence: TGTGCCAGCTCACCGGGCAAAGTTCTCCGAGAGACCCAGTACTTC.

With respect to this clone: Relative to the germline gene, one junction end is altered; a read error may explain this. The rearrangement joins TRBV29-1 to TRBJ1-2; D is unresolved. The germline gives CDR1 SQVTM, CDR2 ANQGSEA. This CDR3 has 14 amino acids. CDR3 in amino acids: CSVVEGHSNHGYTF. The CDR3 DNA is TGCAGCGTTGTGGAGGGTCACTCTAACCATGGCTACACCTTC.

The chain carries TRBV7-6 and TRBJ2-7, with a tentative D call TRBD2 (5 bases). Germline V gene lookup returns CDR1 SGHVS and CDR2 FNYEAQ. The CDR3 runs 13 residues. V was pared by 1 base and J by 3 bases, with 7 bases between. CDR3 in amino acids: CASSLGESYEQYF. CDR3 in DNA: TGTGCCAGCAGCTTAGGGGAGAGCTACGAGCAGTACTTC.

The chain combines TRBV9 with TRBJ2-1, with D possibly being TRBD2 (5 bases). CDR1 and CDR2 (germline): SGDLS, YYNGEE. V was cut by 2 bases and J by 6 bases, with 15 bases left in between. The CDR3 is 15 residues long. The CDR3 nucleotides read TGTGCCAGCAGCGTTGGGCTAGCAGTTGGCAATGAGCAGTTCTTC. Residues: CASSVGLAVGNEQFF.

The chain recombines TRBV2 with TRBJ2-3; no clear D. Trimming stripped 5 bases from V and 4 bases from J, with 16 bases between. This CDR3 contains 15 residues. CDR1 SNHLY and CDR2 FYNNEI come from the germline V gene. In DNA form, the CDR3 reads TGTGCCAGCAGTACGACTCACTCGGGCCCAGATACGCAGTATTTT. It specifies CASSTTHSGPDTQYF.